This entry lists 29 T cell receptor beta chains sequenced from one sample in a study of cytomegalovirus exposure and HLA in healthy donors. Both 60 Vbeta primers and 13 Jbeta primers went into the PCR. Repertoires were generated with immunoSEQ multiplex PCR, while TCRdb's copy carries only in-frame clones and drops some. The sample has approximately 280,000 clones; about 90% are singletons. The sample was PBMCs. The source is a woman aged 18 to 35 in good health and CMV-seronegative.

This chain uses TRBV9 with TRBJ2-5; 15 nucleotides line up with TRBD2. V was pared by 2 bases and J by 3 bases, with 5 bases of the junction left unmatched. This CDR3 contains 17 residues. Germline CDR1 and CDR2: SGDLS and YYNGEE. The CDR3 region has the DNA TGTGCCAGCAGCGTGGGACTAGCGGGGGGCCGGGAAGAGACCCAGTACTTC. Translation gives CASSVGLAGGREETQYF.

This clone was seen only once. This chain connects TRBV10-3 to TRBJ2-5, with 13 positions matching TRBD2. The V gene's germline CDR1 is ENHRY and CDR2 SYGVKD. V was pared by 4 bases and J by 2 bases, with 4 bases of the junction left unmatched. The CDR3 runs 16 residues. CDR3 nucleotides: TGTGCCATCAGTGCCGGGACTAGCGGGGTACAAGAGACCCAGTACTTC. The encoded protein is CAISAGTSGVQETQYF.

This sequence joins TRBV14 and TRBJ2-5; D call uncertain. V lost 2 bases, J lost 5 bases, and 12 bases lay in between. There are 14 residues in the CDR3. CDR1 and CDR2 from the germline V gene are SGHDN and FVKESK. The DNA for the CDR3 is TGTGCCAGCAGCCAAAGAGCCAAGAGGGAGACCCAGTACTTC. Its translation is CASSQRAKRETQYF.

A single count supports this clone. The chain recombines TRBV5-6 with TRBJ2-2, with TRBD1 matching 8 bases. Germline CDR1 SGHDT, CDR2 YYEEEE. V was clipped by 4 bases and J by 0 bases; unmatched bases: 5. The CDR3 covers 16 residues. The CDR3 here is CASSPGTGANTGELFF. The CDR3 DNA reads as TGTGCCAGCAGCCCCGGGACAGGCGCGAACACCGGGGAGCTGTTTTTT. The entire variable domain, with the rest obtained from reference TRBV5-6 and TRBJ2-2, is as follows: DAGVTQSPTHLIKTRGQQVTLRCSPKSGHDTVSWYQQALGQGPQFIFQYYEEEERQRGNFPDRFSGHQFPNYSSELNVNALLLGDSALYLCASSPGTGANTGELFFGEGSRLTVL.

The CDR3 region has the DNA TGTGCCATCAGGGATACAGGGTCTAACTATGGCTACACCTTC. Its translation: CAIRDTGSNYGYTF. The V and J genes are TRBV10-3 and TRBJ1-2, with a possible D match to TRBD1 (6 bases). Trimming cost V 6 bases and J 0 bases, with 11 bases left between them. Germline V gives CDR1 ENHRY, CDR2 SYGVKD. This CDR3 spans 14 amino acids.

In this sample, this clone turned up once. The rearrangement links TRBV6-1 to TRBJ1-4, with unresolved D. CDR3 size: 14 residues. Germline CDR1 and CDR2: MNHNS and SASEGT. V lost 1 base, J lost 4 bases, and 7 bases lay in between. This chain's CDR3 is CASSEGSLNEKLFF. Here the CDR3 DNA reads TGTGCCAGCAGTGAAGGCAGTCTTAATGAAAAACTGTTTTTT.

This clone has only one observation. The genes are TRBV6-5 and TRBJ1-1; no clear D gene. V was trimmed by 6 bases and J by 0 bases, leaving 5 bases between them. The CDR3 is made up of 12 amino acids. Germline V lookup: CDR1 MNHEY, CDR2 SVGAGI. The DNA of the CDR3 is TGTGCCAGCAGCCGTTTGAACACTGAAGCTTTCTTT. Amino acids: CASSRLNTEAFF.

The genes are TRBV6-4 and TRBJ1-4; unclear D gene. CDR1 is MRHNA and CDR2 is SNTAGT in the germline V gene. This CDR3 is 13 amino acids long. V shed 6 bases and J shed 11 bases, with 16 bases lying between them. The CDR3 bases are TGTGCCAGCAGCGAGGCCCCCGGAGGGAAACTGTTTTTT. Encoded protein: CASSEAPGGKLFF.

In DNA form, the CDR3 reads TGTGCCAGCTCACGGCAGGGAGGGCTTGTGAATTCACCCCTCCACTTT. Encoded protein: CASSRQGGLVNSPLHF. The chain carries TRBV18 and TRBJ1-6; D possibly corresponds to TRBD1 (5 bases). The germline V gene has CDR1 KGHSH and CDR2 LQKENI. The CDR3 loop spans 16 amino acids. The V and J ends lost 4 bases and 7 bases respectively, with 17 bases between them. The full variable domain, with the rest looked up from reference TRBV18 and TRBJ1-6, is NAGVMQNPRHLVRRRGQEARLRCSPMKGHSHVYWYRQLPEEGLKFMVYLQKENIIDESGMPKERFSAEFPKEGPSILRIQQVVRGDSAAYFCASSRQGGLVNSPLHFGNGTRLTVT.

In nucleotides, the CDR3 is TGTGCCAGCAGTGGAGAAAGTGAGCAGTTCTTC. Translated, it gives CASSGESEQFF. The chain is built from TRBV2 and TRBJ2-1, with D unclear. Trimming removed 4 bases at V and 9 bases at J, with 7 bases between. The germline CDR1 and CDR2 sequences are SNHLY and FYNNEI. The CDR3 has 11 residues.

This chain joins TRBV7-3 and TRBJ1-2; 7 bases align to TRBD1. V was clipped by 5 bases and J by 4 bases; unmatched bases: 7. The CDR3 covers 14 residues. CDR1 and CDR2 (germline): SGHTA, FQGTGA. This chain's CDR3 is CASSARDRPYGYTF. The CDR3 DNA sequence: TGTGCCAGCAGCGCCCGGGACAGACCCTATGGCTACACCTTC.

The sample holds a few counts of this clone. The chain employs TRBV7-8 and TRBJ1-1, with TRBD1 identical over 7 bases. The V gene end was trimmed by 5 bases and the J gene end by 0 bases; junction bases not matched to a gene: 3. Germline-derived CDR1 and CDR2 are SGHVS and FQNEAQ. This CDR3 is 14 amino acids long. This CDR3 reads CASSLDRLNTEAFF. DNA for the CDR3: TGTGCCAGCAGCCTGGACAGGTTGAACACTGAAGCTTTCTTT.

The chain carries TRBV5-8 and TRBJ1-4; 7 bases fit TRBD1. The junction had 14 bases not matched to a gene; V was cut back by 7 bases and J by 5 bases. Per germline, CDR1 SGHTS and CDR2 YDEGEE. The CDR3 runs 16 residues. The CDR3, as DNA: TGTGCCAGCGGCAATACCGGGGGACAGCTCAATGAAAAACTGTTTTTT. Translating it yields CASGNTGGQLNEKLFF. Full variable domain (missing parts from reference TRBV5-8 and TRBJ1-4): EAGVTQSPTHLIKTRGQQATLRCSPISGHTSVYWYQQALGLGLQFLLWYDEGEERNRGNFPPRFSGRQFPNYSSELNVNALELEDSALYLCASGNTGGQLNEKLFFGSGTQLSVL.

The rearrangement links TRBV27 to TRBJ1-6; maybe TRBD1 (5 bases). Germline CDR1 reads MNHEY; CDR2 reads SMNVEV (reference sequence). The CDR3 sequence is 14 residues long. V was clipped by 2 bases and J by 10 bases, with 12 bases between them. CDR3 amino acids: CASSLTGRASPLHF. CDR3 nucleotide sequence: TGTGCCAGCAGTTTAACTGGCAGGGCCTCACCCCTCCACTTT.

The V call is TRBV11-2, the J call TRBJ2-3; 11 nucleotides align to TRBD1. The trim removed 3 bases at V and 5 bases at J, leaving 4 bases unmatched. This CDR3 has 15 amino acids. Looked up from germline, CDR1 is SGHAT and CDR2 is FQNNGV. The CDR3 nucleotides read TGTGCCAGCAGCTTCGGACAGGGGGCAGGAGATACGCAGTATTTT. It encodes CASSFGQGAGDTQYF.

The table lists this clone with a count of one. The chain recombines TRBV19 with TRBJ1-2; perhaps TRBD1 as D (5 bases). Trimming removed 6 bases from V and 8 bases from J, with 19 bases in between. CDR3 length: 14 amino acids. Germline loops: CDR1 LNHDA, CDR2 SQIVND (reference sequence). In nucleotides, the CDR3 is TGTGCCAGTAGAGGGGAAGGGCTTTCCCGCGGCTACACCTTC. Its protein is CASRGEGLSRGYTF.

The V gene is TRBV13, the J gene TRBJ1-6; the D gene is possibly TRBD1 (6 bases). V dropped 2 bases and J dropped 2 bases, with 10 bases sitting between them. The germline gives CDR1 PRHDT, CDR2 FYEKMQ (reference sequence). CDR3 size: 16 residues. The CDR3 reads CASSLSGGPYNSPLHF. The CDR3 DNA follows: TGTGCCAGCAGCTTATCGGGGGGCCCCTATAATTCACCCCTCCACTTT.

The chain links TRBV5-1 to TRBJ2-1; TRBD2 matches at 12 bases. Germline loops: CDR1 SGHRS, CDR2 YFSETQ. The V gene end was trimmed by 3 bases and the J gene end by 8 bases; junction bases not matched to a gene: 6. The length of the CDR3 is 15 residues. In DNA, the CDR3 is TGCGCCAGCAGCTCCCTAGCGGGGGGGGCAGATGAGCAGTTCTTC. Its translation is CASSSLAGGADEQFF.

V usage is TRBV9 and J usage is TRBJ1-5; 7 positions agree with TRBD1. The germline gives CDR1 SGDLS, CDR2 YYNGEE. With V trimmed by 4 bases and J by 2 bases, 3 bases remained unmatched. This CDR3 has 14 residues. The CDR3 spells CASSTGTGNQPQHF. CDR3 sequence (DNA): TGTGCCAGCAGCACCGGGACAGGCAATCAGCCCCAGCATTTT.

V is TRBV5-1 and J is TRBJ2-1; a weak D match, TRBD2 (6 bases). V was shortened by 4 bases and J by 4 bases, with 12 bases between the two germline ends. Germline V gives CDR1 SGHRS, CDR2 YFSETQ. CDR3 size: 14 residues. As DNA, the CDR3 is TGCGCCAGCAGCCCCCGGGACTTATACAATGAGCAGTTCTTC. Protein product: CASSPRDLYNEQFF.

CDR3 protein: CASSEMGLPNTGELFF. The CDR3 DNA is TGTGCCAGCAGTGAAATGGGACTTCCGAACACCGGGGAGCTGTTTTTT. The rearrangement links TRBV2 to TRBJ2-2; D may be TRBD2 (6 bases). V lost 2 bases and J lost 0, with 10 bases in between. The CDR3 contains 16 residues. Germline values: CDR1 SNHLY, CDR2 FYNNEI.

The chain recombines TRBV7-9 with TRBJ1-1; no reliable D call. The CDR3 length is 15 residues. The germline V and J ends were trimmed by 6 bases and 2 bases, with 16 bases remaining between them. Germline CDR1 and CDR2: SEHNR and FQNEAQ (reference sequence). CDR3 nucleotides: TGTGCCAGCAGTCGATTCGGAGAGTTAAACACTGAAGCTTTCTTT. It yields the protein CASSRFGELNTEAFF.

The V and J genes are TRBV6-5 and TRBJ1-1; 8 nucleotides agree with TRBD1. The germline V gene has CDR1 MNHEY and CDR2 SVGAGI. The CDR3 totals 13 residues. Trimming cost V 6 bases and J 6 bases; bases outside gene matches: 6. CDR3 region: CASSTGQGPEAFF. CDR3 sequence (DNA): TGTGCCAGCAGCACCGGACAGGGCCCTGAAGCTTTCTTT.

This clone was recorded a few times. The genes are TRBV6-5 and TRBJ1-1; D gene uncertain. Deletions cut 5 bases from V and 14 bases from J, with 9 bases between. The CDR3 consists of 9 residues. CDR1 MNHEY and CDR2 SVGAGI come from the germline V gene. CDR3 bases: TGTGCCAGCAGTAAGCGCGGGTTCTTT. Its protein is CASSKRGFF.

The gene calls are TRBV18 and TRBJ2-5; D may be TRBD1 (6 bases). Trimming shortened V by 6 bases and J by 2 bases, and 10 bases separated the two germline ends. CDR3 length equals 13 residues. Germline assignment: CDR1 KGHSH and CDR2 LQKENI. CDR3 nucleotides: TGTGCCAGCTCCAGGGGCCTGCAAGAGACCCAGTACTTC. This gives the protein CASSRGLQETQYF. The variable domain in full, with the rest retrieved from reference TRBV18 and TRBJ2-5, is NAGVMQNPRHLVRRRGQEARLRCSPMKGHSHVYWYRQLPEEGLKFMVYLQKENIIDESGMPKERFSAEFPKEGPSILRIQQVVRGDSAAYFCASSRGLQETQYFGPGTRLLVL.

The rearrangement uses TRBV27 and TRBJ2-7; D might be TRBD1 (5 bases). The CDR3 contains 15 residues. Trimming shortened V by 6 bases and J by 0 bases, and 15 bases separated the two germline ends. Per the germline V gene, CDR1 is MNHEY and CDR2 is SMNVEV (reference sequence). CDR3: CASSKQGRISYEQYF. CDR3 coding DNA: TGTGCCAGCAGCAAGCAGGGTAGGATCTCCTACGAGCAGTACTTC.

The chain combines TRBV9 with TRBJ2-3; D is perhaps TRBD2 (6 bases). Trimming shortened V by 0 bases and J by 10 bases, and 15 bases separated the two germline ends. CDR3 length equals 14 residues. Germline CDR1 is SGDLS and CDR2 is YYNGEE. CDR3 bases: TGTGCCAGCAGCGTAGAAGGAGGGGACGGACCGCAGTATTTT. It yields the protein CASSVEGGDGPQYF. Supplemented by reference TRBV9 and TRBJ2-3, the full variable domain reads DSGVTQTPKHLITATGQRVTLRCSPRSGDLSVYWYQQSLDQGLQFLIQYYNGEERAKGNILERFSAQQFPDLHSELNLSSLELGDSALYFCASSVEGGDGPQYFGPGTRLTVL.

The V gene is TRBV5-4, the J gene TRBJ2-1; 11 positions match TRBD2. CDR3 length: 16 residues. The V and J ends lost 4 bases and 6 bases, in that order; junction bases with no gene match: 9. CDR1 is SGHNT, CDR2 YYREEE, per germline (reference sequence). The CDR3 DNA reads TGTGCCAGCAGCCCCGGGGCTAGCGGGGGGCTCAATGAGCAGTTCTTC. Translated: CASSPGASGGLNEQFF.

This CDR3 is CAWRTEDNYGYTF. The CDR3 coding sequence is TGTGCCTGGAGGACAGAAGATAACTATGGCTACACCTTC. V usage is TRBV30 and J usage is TRBJ1-2; a weak D match, TRBD1 (5 bases). The CDR3 extends over 13 amino acids. V was trimmed by 3 bases and J by 1 base, leaving 9 bases between them. Per the germline V gene, CDR1 is GTSNPN and CDR2 is SVGIG (reference sequence).